This T cell receptor beta chain derives from a study of post-analysis software for immune sequencing data. Study as a whole: The study covered relapsing-remitting, secondary progressive and progressive-relapsing courses of multiple sclerosis.

Study-wide results and limits: Samples from a shared batch, those prepared together, strongly co-clustered by F measure. Patients with multiple sclerosis recorded significantly lower normalized Chao1 diversity than controls, the study found. With TRBV5-6, TRBV5-1 and TRBV20-1 included, about five TRBV segments were more frequent in patients than in controls.

Trimming shortened V by 0 bases and J by 5 bases, and 15 bases separated the two germline ends. This CDR3 comprises 15 residues. Germline V gene lookup returns CDR1 DFQATT and CDR2 SNEGSKA (reference sequence). cDNA libraries of TCR beta carried unique molecular identifiers. MiXCR, applied by TCRdb to the PCR reads, yields one record per CDR3 protein. This sample has roughly 800,000 distinct CDR3 sequences, with roughly 27% found just once. A remark on this clonotype: What it binds is unknown.

This rearrangement joins TRBV20-1 to TRBJ2-3; D remains ambiguous. The clonotype comes from a girl under 18 with multiple sclerosis. Material: blood. The DNA for the CDR3 is TGCAGTGCTAGAGATGTGGCAGGTCAGCTAGATACGCAGTATTTT. Translating it yields CSARDVAGQLDTQYF.